This entry lists 32 T cell receptor beta chains sequenced from one sample in a study of blood T cell repertoires in COVID-19. Only in-frame clones appear in the TCRdb table, and some are missing; sequencing was by immunoSEQ multiplex PCR. The sample yields some 120,000 clones, around 87% seen once. The sequenced sample consisted of peripheral blood. The receptor source for this set is a man aged 70 or older with active or convalescent COVID-19.

The V call is TRBV5-1, the J call TRBJ2-5, with 7 bases aligning to TRBD1. Unmatched junction bases numbered 4, after V lost 3 bases and J lost 2 bases. The CDR3 totals 14 residues. Per germline, CDR1 SGHRS and CDR2 YFSETQ. CDR3 sequence reads: CASSSGQEQETQYF. The CDR3 bases are TGCGCCAGCAGCTCCGGACAGGAACAAGAGACCCAGTACTTC.

This chain uses TRBV5-1 with TRBJ2-3; 7 bases map to TRBD1. J was trimmed by 3 bases and V by 4 bases; bases with no gene match: 5. The CDR3 contains 14 residues. Per the germline V gene, CDR1 is SGHRS and CDR2 is YFSETQ. The CDR3 is CASSQGGGTDTQYF. DNA for the CDR3: TGCGCCAGCAGCCAAGGGGGCGGGACAGATACGCAGTATTTT.

This clone was observed a few times. The chain links TRBV19 to TRBJ1-6; the D gene is possibly TRBD1 (5 bases). The germline V gene has CDR1 LNHDA and CDR2 SQIVND (reference sequence). The ends were cut back, 4 bases at V and 8 bases at J, with 9 bases in the middle. CDR3 length: 13 amino acids. In DNA form, the CDR3 reads TGTGCCAGTAGTACGGGGGGGGATTCACCCCTCCACTTT. Translating gives CASSTGGDSPLHF.

This rearrangement joins TRBV18 to TRBJ2-6; the D gene is possibly TRBD1 (5 bases). This CDR3 has 17 residues. Germline V CDR1 and CDR2: KGHSH, LQKENI. The V and J ends lost 2 bases and 2 bases respectively, with 13 bases between them. The CDR3 DNA follows: TGTGCCAGCTCACCAATCAATACAGGCCCTGGGGCCAACGTCCTGACTTTC. Translated: CASSPINTGPGANVLTF. Looking up the rest from reference TRBV18 and TRBJ2-6 gives the full variable domain: NAGVMQNPRHLVRRRGQEARLRCSPMKGHSHVYWYRQLPEEGLKFMVYLQKENIIDESGMPKERFSAEFPKEGPSILRIQQVVRGDSAAYFCASSPINTGPGANVLTFGAGSRLTVL.

This sequence joins TRBV18 and TRBJ1-5; tentative D call: TRBD1 (6 bases). V lost 4 bases to trimming and J lost 9 bases, with 10 bases between them. This CDR3 has 12 residues. The germline V gene encodes CDR1 KGHSH and CDR2 LQKENI. In DNA, the CDR3 is TGTGCCAGCTCACGACAGGACGGGCCCCAGCATTTT. Its translation is CASSRQDGPQHF.

The chain's CDR3 is CASSQAGYEQYF. The CDR3, as DNA: TGTGCCAGCAGCCAAGCCGGCTACGAGCAGTACTTC. The chain employs TRBV3-1 (or the pseudogene TRBV3-2) and TRBJ2-7, with unresolved D. V was clipped by 1 base and J by 3 bases, with 4 bases between them. The CDR3 runs to 12 residues. Germline V gene sequence: CDR1 LGHDT, CDR2 YNNKEL (reference sequence).

The chain recombines TRBV9 with TRBJ2-3, with a possible D match to TRBD1 (6 bases). There are 14 residues in the CDR3. Trimming removed 2 bases from V and 4 bases from J, with 11 bases in between. Germline CDR1 and CDR2: SGDLS and YYNGEE. CDR3 protein: CASSVHGGSDTQYF. CDR3 sequence (DNA): TGTGCCAGCAGCGTGCATGGGGGCTCAGATACGCAGTATTTT.

The chain couples TRBV5-1 to TRBJ2-5; 7 bases align to TRBD1. The germline V gene has CDR1 SGHRS and CDR2 YFSETQ. The V gene end was trimmed by 4 bases and the J gene end by 0 bases; junction bases not matched to a gene: 6. The CDR3 is made up of 15 amino acids. As DNA, the CDR3 is TGCGCCAGCAGCCCGGGACAGAAGTACCAAGAGACCCAGTACTTC. Translating gives CASSPGQKYQETQYF. The full variable domain, with the rest looked up from reference TRBV5-1 and TRBJ2-5, is KAGVTQTPRYLIKTRGQQVTLSCSPISGHRSVSWYQQTPGQGLQFLFEYFSETQRNKGNFPGRFSGRQFSNSRSEMNVSTLELGDSALYLCASSPGQKYQETQYFGPGTRLLVL.

J is TRBJ1-1 and V is TRBV5-1; 8 nucleotides align to TRBD1. The germline gives CDR1 SGHRS, CDR2 YFSETQ. After removal of 1 base from V and 3 bases from J, the junction contained 11 bases not matched to a gene. The length of the CDR3 is 17 residues. The CDR3 is CASSLRDRTYGDTEAFF. Here the CDR3 DNA reads TGCGCCAGCAGCTTGAGGGACAGGACCTATGGAGACACTGAAGCTTTCTTT.

The chain joins TRBV24-1 to TRBJ2-2, with TRBD2 matching over 11 bases. J gave up 5 bases and V 4 bases, and 2 bases lay outside the gene matches. Germline CDR1 KGHDR, CDR2 SFDVKD. There are 15 residues in the CDR3. In DNA, the CDR3 is TGTGCCACCAGTGAGCGGACTAGCGGGACCGGGGAGCTGTTTTTT. Protein sequence: CATSERTSGTGELFF.

The chain joins TRBV2 to TRBJ2-3, with 8 positions matching TRBD2. The CDR3 consists of 16 residues. Germline CDR1 SNHLY, CDR2 FYNNEI. V shed 5 bases and J 2 bases; nucleotides not matched to a gene: 9. CDR3 amino acids: CASSTQAGAITDTQYF. The CDR3 DNA is TGTGCCAGCAGTACTCAAGCGGGAGCGATCACAGATACGCAGTATTTT.

The chain links TRBV29-1 to TRBJ2-3, with 7 bases that match TRBD2. The CDR3 is made up of 14 amino acids. Trimming at V came to 5 bases and at J to 3 bases, leaving 8 bases not matched to a gene. The germline V gene encodes CDR1 SQVTM and CDR2 ANQGSEA. The CDR3 protein is CSVKGTGGTDTQYF. The CDR3 DNA reads as TGCAGCGTTAAAGGTACGGGAGGAACAGATACGCAGTATTTT.

The chain carries TRBV6-5 and TRBJ1-2; perhaps TRBD1 as D (5 bases). The V gene lost 2 bases and the J gene lost 5 bases, with 9 bases spanning the gap. Germline loops: CDR1 MNHEY, CDR2 SVGAGI. CDR3 length equals 13 residues. In DNA, the CDR3 is TGTGCCAGCAGTTACGGGGCGGAATATGGCTACACCTTC. Amino acids: CASSYGAEYGYTF.

V is TRBV4-1 and J is TRBJ2-3; 9 nucleotides agree with TRBD2. Germline CDR1 is MGHRA and CDR2 is YSYEKL. The CDR3 runs to 17 residues. The junction had 9 bases not matched to a gene; V was cut back by 2 bases and J by 3 bases. CDR3 in amino acids: CASSQPLTSGYTDTQYF. Here the CDR3 DNA reads TGCGCCAGCAGCCAACCCTTAACTAGCGGGTATACAGATACGCAGTATTTT.

The V call is TRBV27, the J call TRBJ1-6; 9 positions agree with TRBD1. The trim removed 0 bases at V and 7 bases at J, leaving 4 bases unmatched. CDR3 size: 16 residues. Germline CDR1 reads MNHEY; CDR2 reads SMNVEV (reference sequence). The CDR3 DNA sequence: TGTGCCAGCAGTTTATCGCTAGGGACAGGGAATTCACCCCTCCACTTT. Its translation: CASSLSLGTGNSPLHF.

The chain recombines TRBV28 with TRBJ1-2; 7 positions match TRBD1. CDR1 is MDHEN and CDR2 is SYDVKM in the germline V gene. The CDR3 is 14 residues long. The trim removed 7 bases at V and 1 base at J, leaving 6 bases unmatched. The DNA of the CDR3 is TGTGCCAGCACCCCGACAGGGAATAACTATGGCTACACCTTC. Translation gives CASTPTGNNYGYTF.

J is TRBJ2-2 and V is TRBV3-1 (or the pseudogene TRBV3-2); weak D call: TRBD2 (5 bases). The CDR3 has 15 residues. Germline CDR1 reads LGHDT; CDR2 reads YNNKEL (reference sequence). The V end was cut by 5 bases, the J end by 4 bases, with 14 bases between. CDR3 residues: CASSYSPRGTGELFF. Written as DNA, the CDR3 is TGTGCCAGCAGCTACAGCCCCCGGGGCACCGGGGAGCTGTTTTTT.

A single count supports this clone. V is TRBV7-3 and J is TRBJ2-5; perhaps TRBD2 as D (6 bases). Germline V gene data show CDR1 as SGHTA and CDR2 as FQGTGA. The CDR3 has 14 amino acids. The V gene lost 2 bases and the J gene lost 0 bases, with 7 bases spanning the gap. The CDR3 DNA is TGTGCCAGCAGCTTAGCGGGGTACCAAGAGACCCAGTACTTC. Its translation: CASSLAGYQETQYF.

Only one count was recorded for this clone. J is TRBJ2-7 and V is TRBV5-4; 12 positions match TRBD2. CDR1 is SGHNT, CDR2 YYREEE, per germline (reference sequence). The V gene end was trimmed by 7 bases and the J gene end by 3 bases; junction bases not matched to a gene: 20. This CDR3 has 19 residues. The CDR3 DNA sequence: TGTGCCAGCGCCCAATCCGGGACTAGCGGGCCCTCACCCAGCTACGAGCAGTACTTC. This encodes CASAQSGTSGPSPSYEQYF. Supplemented by reference TRBV5-4 and TRBJ2-7, the full variable domain reads ETGVTQSPTHLIKTRGQQVTLRCSSQSGHNTVSWYQQALGQGPQFIFQYYREEENGRGNFPPRFSGLQFPNYSSELNVNALELDDSALYLCASAQSGTSGPSPSYEQYFGPGTRLTVT.

The chain carries TRBV19 and TRBJ1-5; TRBD1 might be the D (6 bases). CDR1 is LNHDA, CDR2 SQIVND, per germline (reference sequence). This CDR3 is 15 amino acids long. Trimming shortened V by 1 base and J by 4 bases, and 11 bases separated the two germline ends. The CDR3 DNA is TGTGCCAGTAGTATAGCAGGGGAAAGGAATCAGCCCCAGCATTTT. It encodes CASSIAGERNQPQHF.

In DNA, the CDR3 is TGTGCCAGCAGTCCGGGACAGTCGGATACGCAGTATTTT. This encodes CASSPGQSDTQYF. This chain connects TRBV28 to TRBJ2-3; TRBD1 agrees at 7 bases. V lost 5 bases and J lost 6; bases outside the gene matches: 5. The germline gives CDR1 MDHEN, CDR2 SYDVKM. The CDR3 is made up of 13 amino acids.

The V gene is TRBV9, the J gene TRBJ2-3; 9 positions agree with TRBD2. Germline values: CDR1 SGDLS, CDR2 YYNGEE. V trimming: 4 bases; J trimming: 7 bases; junction bases outside the gene matches: 13. CDR3 length equals 16 residues. This CDR3 is CASSSSRLAGPNTQYF. The DNA for the CDR3 is TGTGCCAGCAGCTCCTCACGGCTAGCGGGACCAAATACGCAGTATTTT.

CDR3: CASSTERSGWYATQYF. The CDR3 region has the DNA TGTGCCAGCAGCACCGAAAGGTCAGGGTGGTATGCGACCCAGTACTTC. V is TRBV5-4 and J is TRBJ2-5; D possibly corresponds to TRBD1 (5 bases). CDR1 is SGHNT and CDR2 is YYREEE in the germline V gene (reference sequence). The CDR3 spans 16 residues. The ends were cut back, 4 bases at V and 7 bases at J, with 23 bases in the middle.

This clone was seen more than once but under ten times. The CDR3 protein is CASSPTGLENTGELFF. CDR3 nucleotide sequence: TGTGCCAGCAGCCCTACGGGACTAGAGAACACCGGGGAGCTGTTTTTT. V is TRBV6-2 or TRBV6-3 and J is TRBJ2-2; 8 bases are shared with TRBD2. This CDR3 has 16 residues. Germline CDR1 MNHEY, CDR2 SVGEGT. V dropped 6 bases and J dropped 1; count of bases not matched to a gene: 7.

This chain uses TRBV7-8 with TRBJ2-3; 7 positions match TRBD2. This CDR3 has 16 residues. The ends lost 7 bases at V and 1 base at J; junction bases unmatched: 11. Germline-derived CDR1 and CDR2 are SGHVS and FQNEAQ. CDR3 region: CASTGGLVGGTDTQYF. Here the CDR3 DNA reads TGTGCCAGCACGGGAGGACTAGTGGGAGGCACAGATACGCAGTATTTT.

The chain carries TRBV11-3 and TRBJ2-7; 7 nucleotides align to TRBD2. The V gene end was trimmed by 6 bases and the J gene end by 1 base; junction bases not matched to a gene: 9. Germline CDR1 and CDR2: SGHNT and YENEEA. The CDR3 runs 15 residues. The chain's CDR3 is CASSRAGEGSYEQYF. The CDR3 nucleotides read TGTGCCAGCAGTCGGGCCGGGGAGGGGTCCTACGAGCAGTACTTC.

The chain has TRBV7-2 and TRBJ1-1; D might be TRBD1 (5 bases). This CDR3 is built from 14 residues. Germline values: CDR1 SGHTA, CDR2 FQGNSA. The ends were cut back, 5 bases at V and 5 bases at J, with 15 bases in the middle. This CDR3 reads CASSTRDYLTEAFF. CDR3 in DNA: TGTGCCAGCAGCACCAGGGACTACTTAACTGAAGCTTTCTTT.

This chain connects TRBV13 to TRBJ2-3, with TRBD2 as a possible D gene (5 bases). The CDR3 loop spans 15 amino acids. V lost 5 bases and J lost 6, with 18 bases in between. Germline loops: CDR1 PRHDT, CDR2 FYEKMQ (reference sequence). CDR3 amino acids: CASSPNLALEDTQYF. In nucleotides, the CDR3 is TGTGCCAGCAGCCCCAACCTAGCCCTCGAGGATACGCAGTATTTT.

This clone has just a few counts. The chain joins TRBV18 to TRBJ2-7, with 9 nucleotides matching TRBD2. V trimming: 3 bases; J trimming: 6 bases; junction bases outside the gene matches: 3. The germline gives CDR1 KGHSH, CDR2 LQKENI. The CDR3 sequence is 13 residues long. The DNA for the CDR3 is TGTGCCAGCTCACCTGGGACTAGCAGCGAGCAGTACTTC. Translating it yields CASSPGTSSEQYF.

The chain recombines TRBV9 with TRBJ2-3; TRBD2 agrees at 11 bases. The CDR3 is made up of 15 amino acids. V trimming: 2 bases; J trimming: 1 base; junction bases outside the gene matches: 0. Per the germline V gene, CDR1 is SGDLS and CDR2 is YYNGEE. The CDR3 is CASSVTSGGTDTQYF. DNA of the CDR3: TGTGCCAGCAGCGTGACTAGCGGGGGCACAGATACGCAGTATTTT. Full variable domain (remainder filled in from reference TRBV9 and TRBJ2-3): DSGVTQTPKHLITATGQRVTLRCSPRSGDLSVYWYQQSLDQGLQFLIQYYNGEERAKGNILERFSAQQFPDLHSELNLSSLELGDSALYFCASSVTSGGTDTQYFGPGTRLTVL.

This sequence joins TRBV9 and TRBJ2-1; TRBD2 matches at 13 bases. The CDR3 contains 16 residues. Losses at the gene ends were 6 bases for V and 5 bases for J; bases not matched to a gene: 8. Germline-derived CDR1 and CDR2 are SGDLS and YYNGEE. The CDR3 is CASTPSGLAGDNEQFF. The CDR3 region has the DNA TGTGCCAGCACTCCCTCTGGACTAGCGGGGGACAATGAGCAGTTCTTC.

The rearrangement links TRBV29-1 to TRBJ1-1; D is ambiguous. Trimming removed 4 bases at V and 0 bases at J, with 9 bases between. The CDR3 runs 13 residues. The V gene's germline CDR1 is SQVTM and CDR2 ANQGSEA. The CDR3 loop reads CSVVRELNTEAFF. CDR3 in DNA: TGCAGCGTTGTTAGGGAGCTGAACACTGAAGCTTTCTTT.